The rows below give T cell receptor beta chains drawn from one sample of a study of shared clonotypes between healthy human individuals. Only in-frame clones appear in the TCRdb table, and some are missing; sequencing was by immunoSEQ multiplex PCR. The data contain fewer than 1.8 million clones, approximately 98.5% of them seen just once; the ten biggest clones take up around 0.33%. The sequencing input was naive CD4+ T cells sorted from blood. These receptors came from a man aged 25 to 40 in good health. The CDR3 runs from the conserved cysteine through the conserved F or W. D genes are given only for firm matches. Clone size is not always given. Where it is, it says once, few, many or a class for expanded clones.

clone_size	j_call	v_call	d_call	cdr3_aa	cdr3_nt
.	TRBJ1-2	TRBV15	TRBD1	CATSRERGLSGYTF	TGTGCCACCAGCAGAGAAAGGGGGCTCTCTGGCTACACCTTC
.	TRBJ2-2	TRBV5-1	TRBD1	CASSNYNDRGLRGGELFF	TGCGCCAGCAGCAACTACAACGACAGGGGGCTTCGAGGCGGGGAGCTGTTTTTT
.	TRBJ2-3	TRBV15	TRBD2	CATSAGGEGTDTQYF	TGTGCCACCAGCGCCGGGGGGGAAGGTACAGATACGCAGTATTTT
.	TRBJ2-7	TRBV14	TRBD2	CASSPSGGSLSSYEQYF	TGTGCCAGCAGCCCTAGCGGCGGCTCTCTTAGCTCCTACGAGCAGTACTTC
.	TRBJ1-1	TRBV28	TRBD1	CASSFTGGTTEAFF	TGTGCCAGCAGTTTCACAGGGGGCACCACTGAAGCTTTCTTT
.	TRBJ2-1	TRBV9	TRBD1	CASSAQGALRNEQFF	TGTGCCAGCAGTGCACAGGGGGCTTTGAGGAATGAGCAGTTCTTC
.	TRBJ2-1	TRBV18	TRBD1	CASSPTGGYNEQFF	TGTGCCAGCTCACCCACAGGGGGCTACAATGAGCAGTTCTTC
.	TRBJ2-1	TRBV5-1	.	CASSAERENNEQFF	TGCGCCAGCAGTGCCGAGCGCGAAAACAATGAGCAGTTCTTC
.	TRBJ1-3	TRBV2	.	CASTSGVSGNTIYF	TGTGCCAGCACCTCAGGGGTCTCTGGAAACACCATATATTTT
once	TRBJ2-6	TRBV9	.	CASSASGANVLTF	TGTGCCAGCAGCGCGTCTGGGGCCAACGTCCTGACTTTC
.	TRBJ2-7	TRBV19	TRBD2	CASRGLAGGTYEQYF	TGTGCCAGCCGGGGACTAGCGGGAGGTACCTACGAGCAGTACTTC